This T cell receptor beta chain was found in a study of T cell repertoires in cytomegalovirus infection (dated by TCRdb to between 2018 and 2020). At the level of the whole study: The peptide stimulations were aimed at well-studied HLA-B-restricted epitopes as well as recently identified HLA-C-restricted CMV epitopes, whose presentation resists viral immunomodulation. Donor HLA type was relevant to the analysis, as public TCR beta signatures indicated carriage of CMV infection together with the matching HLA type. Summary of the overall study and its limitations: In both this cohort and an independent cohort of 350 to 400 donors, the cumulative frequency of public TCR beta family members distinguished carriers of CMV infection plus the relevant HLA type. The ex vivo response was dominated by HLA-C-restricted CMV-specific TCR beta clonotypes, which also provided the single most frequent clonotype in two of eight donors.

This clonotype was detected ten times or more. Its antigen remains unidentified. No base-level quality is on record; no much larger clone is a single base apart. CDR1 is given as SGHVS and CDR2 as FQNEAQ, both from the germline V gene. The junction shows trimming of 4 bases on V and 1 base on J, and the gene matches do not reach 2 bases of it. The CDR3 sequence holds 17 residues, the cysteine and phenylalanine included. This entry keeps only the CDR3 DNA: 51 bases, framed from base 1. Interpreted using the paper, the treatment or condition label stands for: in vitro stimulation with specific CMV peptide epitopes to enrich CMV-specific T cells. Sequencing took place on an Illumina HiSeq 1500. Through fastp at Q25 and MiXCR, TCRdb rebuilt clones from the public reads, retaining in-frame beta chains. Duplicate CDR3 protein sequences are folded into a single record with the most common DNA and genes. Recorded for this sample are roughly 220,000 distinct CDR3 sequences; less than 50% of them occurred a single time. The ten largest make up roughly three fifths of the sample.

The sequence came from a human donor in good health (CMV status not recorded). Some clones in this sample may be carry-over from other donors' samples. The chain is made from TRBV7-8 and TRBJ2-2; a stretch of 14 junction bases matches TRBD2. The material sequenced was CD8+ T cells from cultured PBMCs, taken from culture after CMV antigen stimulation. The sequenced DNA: TGTGCCAGCAGCTGGGGACTAGCGGGAGAGAACACCGGGGAGCTGTTTTTT. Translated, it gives CASSWGLAGENTGELFF.